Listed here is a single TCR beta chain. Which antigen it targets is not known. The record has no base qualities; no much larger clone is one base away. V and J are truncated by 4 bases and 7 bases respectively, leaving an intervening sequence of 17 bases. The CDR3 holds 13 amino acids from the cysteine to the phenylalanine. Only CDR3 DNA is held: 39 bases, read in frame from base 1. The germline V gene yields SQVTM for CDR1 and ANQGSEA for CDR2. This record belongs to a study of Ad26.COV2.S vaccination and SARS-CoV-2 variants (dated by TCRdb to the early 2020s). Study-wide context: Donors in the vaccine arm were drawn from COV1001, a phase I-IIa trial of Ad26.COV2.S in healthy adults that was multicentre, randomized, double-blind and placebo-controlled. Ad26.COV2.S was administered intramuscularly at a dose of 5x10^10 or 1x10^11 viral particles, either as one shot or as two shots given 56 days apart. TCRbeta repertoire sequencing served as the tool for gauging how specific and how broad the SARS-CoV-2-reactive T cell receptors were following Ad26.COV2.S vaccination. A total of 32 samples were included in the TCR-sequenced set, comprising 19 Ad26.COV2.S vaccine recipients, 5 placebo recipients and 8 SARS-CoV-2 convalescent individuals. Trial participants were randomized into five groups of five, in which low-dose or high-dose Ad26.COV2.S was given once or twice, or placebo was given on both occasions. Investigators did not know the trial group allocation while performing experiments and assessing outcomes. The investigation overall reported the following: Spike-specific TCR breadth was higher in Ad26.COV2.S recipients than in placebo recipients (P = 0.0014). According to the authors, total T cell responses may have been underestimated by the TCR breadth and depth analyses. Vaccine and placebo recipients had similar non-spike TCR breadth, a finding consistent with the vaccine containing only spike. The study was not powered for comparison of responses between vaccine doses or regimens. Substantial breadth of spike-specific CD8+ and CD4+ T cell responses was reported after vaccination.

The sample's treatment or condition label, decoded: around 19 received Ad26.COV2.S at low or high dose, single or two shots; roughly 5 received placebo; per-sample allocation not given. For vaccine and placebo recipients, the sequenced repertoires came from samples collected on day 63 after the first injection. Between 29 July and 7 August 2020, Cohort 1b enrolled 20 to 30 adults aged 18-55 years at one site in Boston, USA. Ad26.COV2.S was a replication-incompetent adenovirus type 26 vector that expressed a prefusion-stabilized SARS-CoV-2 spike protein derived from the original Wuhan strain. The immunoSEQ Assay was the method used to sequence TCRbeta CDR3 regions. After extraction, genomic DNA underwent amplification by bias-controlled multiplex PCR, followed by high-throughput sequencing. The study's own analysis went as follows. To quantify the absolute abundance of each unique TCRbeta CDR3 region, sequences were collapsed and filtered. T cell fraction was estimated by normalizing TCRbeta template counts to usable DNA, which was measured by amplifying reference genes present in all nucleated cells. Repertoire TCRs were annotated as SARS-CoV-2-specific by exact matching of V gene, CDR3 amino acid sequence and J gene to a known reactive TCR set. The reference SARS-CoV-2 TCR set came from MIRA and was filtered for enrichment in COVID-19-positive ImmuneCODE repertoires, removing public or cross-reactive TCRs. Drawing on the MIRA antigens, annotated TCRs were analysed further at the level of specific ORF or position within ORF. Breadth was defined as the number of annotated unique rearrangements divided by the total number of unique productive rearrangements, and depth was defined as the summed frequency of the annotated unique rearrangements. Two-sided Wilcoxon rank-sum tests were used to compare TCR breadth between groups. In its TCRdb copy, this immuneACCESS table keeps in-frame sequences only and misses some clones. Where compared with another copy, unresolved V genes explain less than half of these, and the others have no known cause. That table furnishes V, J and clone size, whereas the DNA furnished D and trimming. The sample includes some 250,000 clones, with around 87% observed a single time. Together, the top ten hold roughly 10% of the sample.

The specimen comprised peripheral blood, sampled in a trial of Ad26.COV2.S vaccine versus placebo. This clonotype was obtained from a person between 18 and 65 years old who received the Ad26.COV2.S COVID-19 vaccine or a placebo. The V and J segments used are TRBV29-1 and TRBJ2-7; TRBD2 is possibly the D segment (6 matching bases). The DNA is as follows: TGCAGCGTTGCCAGGGCCGGGGGTGGAGAGCAGTACTTC. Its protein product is CSVARAGGGEQYF.